This entry features one T cell receptor (beta chain) sequence. Antigen: not known. This record belongs to a study of cytomegalovirus exposure and HLA in healthy donors. On the study more broadly: In an early release, HLA-typed donors contributed approximately 82 million unique TCR sequences. Study results and limitations: Further analysis was carried out later, and it showed several of the most significant clusters appearing linked to common viral pathogens. In a later analysis, TCR beta V- and J-gene trimming showed a link to a missense DCLRE1C variant.

The PCR made use of 60 Vbeta and 13 Jbeta primers. The method was immunoSEQ multiplex PCR; TCRdb's version includes in-frame clones alone and lacks a portion of them. This sample has some 120,000 clones, with about 80% found just once. The CDR3 consists of 14 residues. CDR1 MNHNS and CDR2 SASEGT come from the germline V gene. V gave up 7 bases and J gave up 2 bases; unmatched junction bases: 8. The TCR originated in a man aged 40-49 years in good health and CMV-seronegative. The rearrangement uses TRBV6-1 and TRBJ2-7; 7 bases match TRBD2. The sample taken for sequencing was PBMCs. CDR3 nucleotide sequence: TGTGCCAGCACCAACGGACTAGTTACCTACGAGCAGTACTTC. Translated, it gives CASTNGLVTYEQYF.